Shown below are 31 T cell receptor beta chains from a single sample sequenced in a study of T cells after yellow fever vaccination. One entry per CDR3 protein, called by TCRdb with MiXCR from the 5' RACE reads. Among about 260,000 distinct CDR3 sequences listed, approximately 5.2% were seen once. Specimen: CD4+ T cells sorted from PBMCs, collected on the day of the yellow fever booster vaccination. The receptors shown here come from a man younger than 35 who received the YFV17D yellow fever vaccine.

This clonotype was counted at least ten times. J is TRBJ1-2 and V is TRBV7-2; perhaps TRBD1 as D (6 bases). Germline values: CDR1 SGHTA, CDR2 FQGNSA. Trimming took 5 bases from V and 0 from J, leaving 10 bases between them. There are 14 residues in the CDR3. CDR3 sequence: CASSHGTSNYGYTF. The CDR3 bases are TGTGCCAGCAGCCACGGGACATCTAACTATGGCTACACCTTC. The full variable domain, rest sourced from reference TRBV7-2 and TRBJ1-2, is GAGVSQSPSNKVTEKGKDVELRCDPISGHTALYWYRQSLGQGLEFLIYFQGNSAPDKSGLPSDRFSAERTGGSVSTLTIQRTQQEDSAVYLCASSHGTSNYGYTFGSGTRLTVV.

This clonotype came up many times. This sequence joins TRBV7-2 and TRBJ2-7; TRBD1 might be the D (6 bases). The CDR3 has 13 amino acids. CDR1 is SGHTA and CDR2 is FQGNSA in the germline V gene. V was cut by 3 bases and J by 3 bases, with 9 bases left in between. CDR3 bases: TGTGCCAGCAGCTTCCAGGGGCTCTACGAGCAGTACTTC. Translation: CASSFQGLYEQYF.

This clonotype was detected ten times or more. V is TRBV20-1 and J is TRBJ1-5; no firm D call. There are 16 residues in the CDR3. Germline-derived CDR1 and CDR2 are DFQATT and SNEGSKA (reference sequence). V gave up 0 bases and J gave up 0 bases, with 12 bases separating them. The CDR3 here is CSARDPVGPSNQPQHF. The CDR3, as DNA: TGCAGTGCTAGAGATCCGGTAGGCCCTAGCAATCAGCCCCAGCATTTT.

The chain has TRBV10-2 and TRBJ1-4, with unresolved D. Germline V lookup: CDR1 WSHSY, CDR2 SAAADI. The V gene lost 3 bases and the J gene lost 3 bases, with 11 bases spanning the gap. CDR3 length equals 15 residues. The CDR3 is CASSEGSEANEKLFF. In nucleotides, the CDR3 is TGCGCCAGCAGTGAAGGAAGCGAGGCTAATGAAAAACTGTTTTTT.

This clonotype appeared a few times. The chain employs TRBV7-3 and TRBJ2-3, with no clear D. Germline V CDR1 and CDR2: SGHTA, FQGTGA. The CDR3 has 15 amino acids. V was clipped by 4 bases and J by 0 bases, with 11 bases between them. This CDR3 is CASSSYRSSTDTQYF. The CDR3 DNA sequence: TGTGCCAGCAGCTCGTATCGTTCTAGCACAGATACGCAGTATTTT.

The chain has TRBV5-1 and TRBJ2-5; D possibly corresponds to TRBD2 (6 bases). The V and J ends lost 2 bases and 5 bases respectively, with 13 bases between them. The CDR3 contains 14 residues. Per germline, CDR1 SGHRS and CDR2 YFSETQ. CDR3 loop: CASSLPGVQETQYF. The CDR3 DNA sequence: TGCGCCAGCAGCTTACCGGGGGTACAGGAGACCCAGTACTTC.

There are many counts of this clonotype. The CDR3 DNA reads as TGCAGTGCTAGAAAAGGGACAGGGGGCAAGAACACTGAAGCTTTCTTT. This gives the protein CSARKGTGGKNTEAFF. The chain joins TRBV20-1 to TRBJ1-1; 12 nucleotides align to TRBD1. Per the germline V gene, CDR1 is DFQATT and CDR2 is SNEGSKA (reference sequence). This CDR3 spans 16 amino acids. J lost 1 base, V lost 2 bases, and 5 bases had no gene match.

In its sample, this clonotype was seen many times. The chain combines TRBV7-2 with TRBJ2-3; no clear D. This CDR3 spans 15 amino acids. Trimming pared 0 bases from V and 0 bases from J, leaving 7 bases between. Per the germline V gene, CDR1 is SGHTA and CDR2 is FQGNSA. The CDR3 loop reads CASSLAAASTDTQYF. CDR3 DNA sequence: TGTGCCAGCAGCTTAGCCGCAGCTAGCACAGATACGCAGTATTTT.

The chain is built from TRBV7-2 and TRBJ1-5, with D possibly matching TRBD1 (5 bases). The CDR3 totals 19 residues. Germline values: CDR1 SGHTA, CDR2 FQGNSA. V gave up 1 base and J gave up 6 bases, with 25 bases separating them. CDR3 sequence: CASSLVRPGWLFDTQPQHF. DNA of the CDR3: TGTGCCAGCAGCTTAGTCCGTCCAGGGTGGCTGTTTGATACTCAGCCCCAGCATTTT.

This clonotype was observed a few times. The chain couples TRBV18 to TRBJ1-2; D ambiguous. From germline, CDR1 is KGHSH and CDR2 LQKENI. This CDR3 has 15 amino acids. Trimming pared 2 bases from V and 6 bases from J, leaving 16 bases between. The CDR3 sequence is CASSPNPGPRNGYTF. The CDR3 DNA reads TGTGCCAGCTCACCAAATCCAGGTCCGAGGAATGGCTACACCTTC. Variable domain in full (rest from reference TRBV18 and TRBJ1-2): NAGVMQNPRHLVRRRGQEARLRCSPMKGHSHVYWYRQLPEEGLKFMVYLQKENIIDESGMPKERFSAEFPKEGPSILRIQQVVRGDSAAYFCASSPNPGPRNGYTFGSGTRLTVV.

The V gene is TRBV18, the J gene TRBJ2-1; no clear D. The CDR3 consists of 13 residues. Germline V gene sequence: CDR1 KGHSH, CDR2 LQKENI. V was cut by 5 bases and J by 6 bases, with 11 bases left in between. In DNA form, the CDR3 reads TGTGCCAGCTCATCCCCGCTTTCCAATGAGCAGTTCTTC. This translates into CASSSPLSNEQFF. The whole variable domain, remainder taken from reference TRBV18 and TRBJ2-1, is NAGVMQNPRHLVRRRGQEARLRCSPMKGHSHVYWYRQLPEEGLKFMVYLQKENIIDESGMPKERFSAEFPKEGPSILRIQQVVRGDSAAYFCASSSPLSNEQFFGPGTRLTVL.

This clonotype was recorded a few times. The rearrangement uses TRBV11-3 and TRBJ2-3; TRBD1 might be the D (6 bases). V was shortened by 3 bases and J by 2 bases, with 21 bases between the two germline ends. This CDR3 has 18 residues. Germline V gene lookup returns CDR1 SGHNT and CDR2 YENEEA. CDR3 nucleotide sequence: TGTGCCAGCAGCTTGGGAAGATGGGGGCCTTCTCCCACAGATACGCAGTATTTT. The encoded protein is CASSLGRWGPSPTDTQYF.

V is TRBV6-2 or TRBV6-3 and J is TRBJ2-5; unclear D gene. The V gene lost 7 bases and the J gene lost 1 base, with 10 bases spanning the gap. Germline values: CDR1 MNHEY, CDR2 SVGEGT. This CDR3 is built from 13 residues. CDR3 coding DNA: TGTGCCAGCAACTTCGAGGTCCAAGAGACCCAGTACTTC. This gives the protein CASNFEVQETQYF.

This clonotype was seen at least ten times. The V call is TRBV18, the J call TRBJ1-4; 7 nucleotides agree with TRBD1. The germline gives CDR1 KGHSH, CDR2 LQKENI. Trimming took 4 bases from V and 7 from J; bases not matched to a gene: 12. CDR3 length equals 16 residues. The CDR3 loop is CASSQFTRQGVEKLFF. The CDR3 DNA is TGTGCCAGCTCACAGTTTACGCGACAGGGTGTTGAAAAACTGTTTTTT.

The sample holds a few counts of this clonotype. The chain has TRBV7-8 and TRBJ2-7, with TRBD1 matching over 8 bases. The junction had 15 bases not matched to a gene; V was cut back by 5 bases and J by 0 bases. CDR3 length: 18 residues. Germline V gives CDR1 SGHVS, CDR2 FQNEAQ. CDR3 amino acids: CASSRPPGTGRSSYEQYF. The CDR3, as DNA: TGTGCCAGCAGCCGCCCTCCCGGGACAGGTCGAAGCTCCTACGAGCAGTACTTC.

This clonotype occurred a few times. DNA for the CDR3: TGTGCCAGCAGTTTAATTCGGAGGACAGGGAGGGTCAGCGGGGAGCTGTTTTTT. Amino acid sequence: CASSLIRRTGRVSGELFF. This sequence joins TRBV12-3 or TRBV12-4 and TRBJ2-2; the D gene is possibly TRBD1 (8 bases). This CDR3 spans 18 amino acids. Trimming stripped 2 bases from V and 7 bases from J, with 23 bases between.

This clonotype was seen at least ten times. The V call is TRBV23-1, the J call TRBJ2-3, with D unclear. TRBV23-1 is designated an ORF whose function remains uncertain. The germline V and J ends were trimmed by 2 bases and 2 bases, with 14 bases remaining between them. The CDR3 contains 16 residues. The chain's CDR3 is CASSQRSNRPTDTQYF. CDR3 nucleotides: TGCGCCAGCAGTCAAAGGAGCAACAGACCCACAGATACGCAGTATTTT.

This clonotype was seen ten or more times. The chain is built from TRBV5-4 and TRBJ2-5; D is unclear. With 2 bases removed from V and 4 bases from J, the gap between germline ends came to 3 bases. Germline V lookup: CDR1 SGHNT, CDR2 YYREEE (reference sequence). This CDR3 contains 11 residues. Here the CDR3 reads CASSLRETQYF. The CDR3 bases are TGTGCCAGCAGCTTAAGAGAGACCCAGTACTTC.

A few counts support this clonotype. The genes are TRBV9 and TRBJ1-2, with 12 bases identical to TRBD1. This CDR3 is 19 amino acids long. Germline values: CDR1 SGDLS, CDR2 YYNGEE. V lost 0 bases and J lost 8; bases outside the gene matches: 17. The chain's CDR3 is CASSVGLDRDRGLLVGYTF. The CDR3 nucleotides are TGTGCCAGCAGCGTAGGCTTGGACCGGGACAGGGGGCTCTTAGTCGGCTACACCTTC.

This clonotype came up many times. The chain couples TRBV12-5 to TRBJ2-3; D unclear. V dropped 9 bases and J dropped 0 bases, with 13 bases sitting between them. The germline CDR1 and CDR2 sequences are LGHNT and FRNRAP. The CDR3 has 14 amino acids. CDR3: CASASRASTDTQYF. CDR3 DNA sequence: TGTGCTAGCGCCTCAAGGGCCAGCACAGATACGCAGTATTTT.

At least ten counts were recorded for this clonotype. The rearrangement uses TRBV3-1 and TRBJ2-7, with 7 nucleotides matching TRBD1. Germline-derived CDR1 and CDR2 are LGHDT and YNNKEL (reference sequence). This CDR3 spans 16 amino acids. Trimming at V came to 5 bases and at J to 2 bases, leaving 12 bases not matched to a gene. The CDR3 loop is CASSLRQGDPAYEQYF. CDR3 DNA sequence: TGTGCCAGCAGCTTAAGACAGGGAGACCCCGCCTACGAGCAGTACTTC.

The V gene is TRBV11-2, the J gene TRBJ1-1; D gene unclear. Germline loops: CDR1 SGHAT, CDR2 FQNNGV. V was cut by 7 bases and J by 10 bases, with 13 bases left in between. CDR3 size: 11 residues. The chain's CDR3 is CASTPRKAAFF. The CDR3 coding sequence is TGTGCCAGCACCCCAAGAAAGGCAGCTTTCTTT.

This clonotype was detected a few times. The chain carries TRBV6-1 and TRBJ2-5; 7 nucleotides line up with TRBD1. Germline values: CDR1 MNHNS, CDR2 SASEGT. The junction had 6 bases not matched to a gene; V was cut back by 6 bases and J by 5 bases. The CDR3 has 13 residues. The CDR3 protein is CASRARGPETQYF. CDR3 coding DNA: TGTGCCAGCAGGGCGAGGGGGCCTGAGACCCAGTACTTC.

The table lists this clonotype with a few counts. At one of its ends the junction is not consistent with the germline gene, which may arise from a read error. This chain joins TRBV6-6 and TRBJ1-2; tentative D call: TRBD1 (6 bases). Germline CDR1 is MNHNY and CDR2 is SVGAGI (reference sequence). The CDR3 is made up of 9 amino acids. The CDR3 region has the DNA TGTGCCAGCAGCCGTGGACAGCTCTTC. Translation: CASSRGQLF.

The V call is TRBV5-1, the J call TRBJ2-1; D perhaps matches TRBD2 (6 bases). The ends were cut back, 6 bases at V and 10 bases at J, with 17 bases in the middle. The V gene's germline CDR1 is SGHRS and CDR2 YFSETQ. There are 13 residues in the CDR3. CDR3 coding DNA: TGCGCCAGCACCGGGACTTTAACGGGGGAGCAGTTCTTC. Amino acids: CASTGTLTGEQFF.

Only a few counts were recorded for this clonotype. V gene TRBV12-3 or TRBV12-4 combines with J gene TRBJ1-5, with 9 bases that match TRBD1. The CDR3 is made up of 16 amino acids. The V gene end was trimmed by 4 bases and the J gene end by 6 bases; junction bases not matched to a gene: 10. CDR3 DNA: TGTGCCAGCAGTTCCGTGGACAGGGGCCACGCTCAGCCCCAGCATTTT. It encodes CASSSVDRGHAQPQHF.

This clonotype was detected ten times or more. The chain is built from TRBV6-2 or TRBV6-3 and TRBJ2-1, with D hard to call. V was clipped by 9 bases and J by 6 bases, with 12 bases between them. The CDR3 has 12 amino acids. Germline V gives CDR1 MNHEY, CDR2 SVGEGT. CDR3 sequence: CARKRHLNEQFF. CDR3 DNA sequence: TGTGCCAGAAAGCGACACCTCAATGAGCAGTTCTTC.

The chain employs TRBV7-8 and TRBJ2-7; D unresolved. V was clipped by 0 bases and J by 2 bases, with 11 bases between them. The CDR3 is made up of 15 amino acids. Germline lookup yields CDR1 SGHVS and CDR2 FQNEAQ. CDR3: CASSLALAGAYEQYF. The CDR3 nucleotides are TGTGCCAGCAGCTTAGCGCTGGCAGGCGCCTACGAGCAGTACTTC.

This chain joins TRBV7-2 and TRBJ2-7; maybe TRBD2 (5 bases). There are 16 residues in the CDR3. Germline CDR1 SGHTA, CDR2 FQGNSA. V lost 1 base, J lost 2 bases, and 15 bases lay in between. CDR3 coding DNA: TGTGCCAGCAGCTTAGACGTTCGGCAAGCGGCCTACGAGCAGTACGTC. It codes for CASSLDVRQAAYEQYV.

This clonotype was counted ten times or more. The chain uses TRBV7-2 and TRBJ2-7; D uncertain. The CDR3 is 12 residues long. CDR1 SGHTA and CDR2 FQGNSA come from the germline V gene. Trimming took 4 bases from V and 4 from J, leaving 8 bases between them. CDR3 nucleotide sequence: TGTGCCAGCAGCTCATCTAATTACGAGCAGTACTTC. Its translation: CASSSSNYEQYF. Full variable domain (remainder filled in from reference TRBV7-2 and TRBJ2-7): GAGVSQSPSNKVTEKGKDVELRCDPISGHTALYWYRQSLGQGLEFLIYFQGNSAPDKSGLPSDRFSAERTGGSVSTLTIQRTQQEDSAVYLCASSSSNYEQYFGPGTRLTVT.

About this clonotype: This sequence may be a read error, since a much larger clone differs from it by one base. The V and J genes are TRBV5-1 and TRBJ1-1; D possibly corresponds to TRBD1 (6 bases). Trimming took off 4 bases at V and 1 base at J, with 8 bases between the two ends. The CDR3 totals 13 residues. Germline-derived CDR1 and CDR2 are SGHRS and YFSETQ. Written as DNA, the CDR3 is TGCGCCAGCAGCGTGACAGGGAACACTGAAGCTTTCTTT. The encoded protein is CASSVTGNTEAFF.